This T cell receptor (beta chain) was recovered during a study of blood T cell repertoires in COVID-19. On the study more broadly: The samples span acute and convalescent COVID-19 from the United States, Italy and Spain. T cells, B-cell-depleted T cells, or PBMCs supplied cDNA or gDNA.

With 4 bases clipped from V and 7 bases from J, the junction kept 7 bases outside the gene matches. There are 14 residues in the CDR3. Germline assignment: CDR1 LNHDA and CDR2 SQIVND (reference sequence). Per the original methods: Counts of nucleated cells, estimated from reference gene primer amplification, were obtained. Sequencing was performed with immunoSEQ multiplex PCR; in TCRdb, only in-frame clones are kept and a portion is missing. The V and J calls and clone size come from that table; D and trimming were worked out from the DNA. The table records approximately 77,000 clones, roughly 89% of them present only once.

The sample was peripheral blood. The TCR was taken from a young man with acute or convalescent COVID-19. V gene TRBV19 combines with J gene TRBJ1-1; 9 bases are shared with TRBD1. Written as DNA, the CDR3 is TGTGCCAGTAGTAATGGACAGGGGTTAGGTGAAGCTTTCTTT. The encoded protein is CASSNGQGLGEAFF. The whole variable domain, filled in from reference TRBV19 and TRBJ1-1, reads DGGITQSPKYLFRKEGQNVTLSCEQNLNHDAMYWYRQDPGQGLRLIYYSQIVNDFQKGDIAEGYSVSREKKESFPLTVTSAQKNPTAFYLCASSNGQGLGEAFFGQGTRLTVV.